These T cell receptor beta chains were read from a single sample in a study of human T cells and chemical hapten exposure. Via MiXCR, TCRdb re-called the RACE reads, giving one row per CDR3 protein. The sample has 60,000 to 80,000 distinct CDR3 sequences, around 7% seen once. The sequenced sample was whole blood, obtained in connection with sensitization to the hapten diphenylcyclopropenone (DPC). The receptors stem from a woman aged 30 to 39 with alopecia areata. Some clones in this sample may be carry-over from other donors' samples. CDR3s include the opening cysteine and the closing phenylalanine or tryptophan. Each record gives: clone size, D gene, J gene, V gene, CDR3 DNA, CDR3 protein. D genes are given only for firm matches. Not every row has a clone size; where given, it reads once, few, many or a size class.

abundance: -
d_gene: -
j_gene: TRBJ2-2
v_gene: TRBV19
CDR3nt: TGTGCCAGTAGTAAGAATCGGGATAGGACCGGGGAGCTGTTTTTT
CDR3aa: CASSKNRDRTGELFF

abundance: many
d_gene: TRBD1
j_gene: TRBJ2-1
v_gene: TRBV6-1
CDR3nt: TGTGCCAGCAGGGGACAGGACCCCCTCTCCTACAATGAGCAGTTCTTC
CDR3aa: CASRGQDPLSYNEQFF

abundance: -
d_gene: -
j_gene: TRBJ1-3
v_gene: TRBV6-2/TRBV6-3
CDR3nt: TGTGCCAGCAGTTATGTCGCGGGGTCTGGAAACACCATATATTTT
CDR3aa: CASSYVAGSGNTIYF

abundance: many
d_gene: -
j_gene: TRBJ2-3
v_gene: TRBV11-2
CDR3nt: TGTGCCAGCAGCTGGACCCCTACGCAGTATTTT
CDR3aa: CASSWTPTQYF

abundance: -
d_gene: -
j_gene: TRBJ1-6
v_gene: TRBV6-4
CDR3nt: TGTGCCAGCAGTGACAGGGATAATTCACCCCTCCACTTT
CDR3aa: CASSDRDNSPLHF

abundance: many
d_gene: -
j_gene: TRBJ2-2
v_gene: TRBV3-1
CDR3nt: TGTGCCAGCAGCCAAGAAGGTTTTGCCGGGGAGCTGTTTTTT
CDR3aa: CASSQEGFAGELFF

abundance: many
d_gene: -
j_gene: TRBJ1-1
v_gene: TRBV7-3
CDR3nt: TGTGCCAGCAGCGCCCAACAGGGATCTTATGAAGCTTTCTTT
CDR3aa: CASSAQQGSYEAFF

abundance: -
d_gene: -
j_gene: TRBJ2-1
v_gene: TRBV7-6
CDR3nt: TGTGCCAGCAGCCCTCTCGCGGGGTCCTACAATGAGCAGTTCTTC
CDR3aa: CASSPLAGSYNEQFF

abundance: many
d_gene: -
j_gene: TRBJ2-7
v_gene: TRBV6-1
CDR3nt: TGTGCCAGCAGTGAACACGGACTATCCTACGAGCAGTACTTC
CDR3aa: CASSEHGLSYEQYF

abundance: many
d_gene: -
j_gene: TRBJ1-1
v_gene: TRBV18
CDR3nt: TGTGCCAGCTCACCACCTATCGCAGGGAGGAACACTGAAGCTTTCTTT
CDR3aa: CASSPPIAGRNTEAFF

abundance: many
d_gene: -
j_gene: TRBJ2-1
v_gene: TRBV11-1
CDR3nt: TGTGCCAGCAGCGCAACCGGGACAACCTACAATGAGCAGTTCTTC
CDR3aa: CASSATGTTYNEQFF

abundance: few
d_gene: TRBD2
j_gene: TRBJ2-7
v_gene: TRBV12-3/TRBV12-4
CDR3nt: TGTGCCAGCAGCCCCCAAGGGAGGGAGCTCTACGAGCAGTACTTC
CDR3aa: CASSPQGRELYEQYF

abundance: -
d_gene: TRBD1
j_gene: TRBJ2-5
v_gene: TRBV20-1
CDR3nt: TGCAGTGCTAGAGGCCCCGACAGGGGACATCAAGAGACCCAGTACTTC
CDR3aa: CSARGPDRGHQETQYF

abundance: few
d_gene: -
j_gene: TRBJ2-5
v_gene: TRBV30
CDR3nt: TGTGCCTGGAGTGATGCACTAGCAGTAGAGACCCAGTACTTC
CDR3aa: CAWSDALAVETQYF

abundance: -
d_gene: -
j_gene: TRBJ2-4
v_gene: TRBV19
CDR3nt: TGTGCCAGTAGTATGGCCACAACTTCGAAGGCCAAAAACATTCAGTACTTC
CDR3aa: CASSMATTSKAKNIQYF

abundance: many
d_gene: -
j_gene: TRBJ2-3
v_gene: TRBV7-2
CDR3nt: TGTGCCAGCAGCTTTTATACTGCAGATACGCAGTATTTT
CDR3aa: CASSFYTADTQYF

abundance: many
d_gene: TRBD1
j_gene: TRBJ1-1
v_gene: TRBV29-1
CDR3nt: TGCAGCTACCTCCACACCAAGGACAGGATGAACACTGAAGCTTTCTTT
CDR3aa: CSYLHTKDRMNTEAFF

abundance: many
d_gene: TRBD2
j_gene: TRBJ2-1
v_gene: TRBV4-1
CDR3nt: TGCGCCAGCAGCCAAGTAACAGCGGGGGGGCGCGATGAGCAGTTCTTC
CDR3aa: CASSQVTAGGRDEQFF

abundance: many
d_gene: TRBD1
j_gene: TRBJ2-2
v_gene: TRBV30
CDR3nt: TGTGCCTGGAGTTCGAAAGGGACAGGGAGGACCGGGGAGCTGTTTTTT
CDR3aa: CAWSSKGTGRTGELFF

abundance: -
d_gene: -
j_gene: TRBJ1-1
v_gene: TRBV6-5
CDR3nt: TGTGCCAGCAGTTACTCTCCGGGTACTGAAGCTTTCTTT
CDR3aa: CASSYSPGTEAFF

abundance: many
d_gene: -
j_gene: TRBJ1-6
v_gene: TRBV30
CDR3nt: TGTGCCTGGACGGCGGGCAGAAATTCACCCCTCCACTTT
CDR3aa: CAWTAGRNSPLHF

abundance: many
d_gene: -
j_gene: TRBJ1-5
v_gene: TRBV20-1
CDR3nt: TGCAGTGCTAGACAGGGAGACGATCAGCCCCAGCATTTT
CDR3aa: CSARQGDDQPQHF

abundance: few
d_gene: -
j_gene: TRBJ1-1
v_gene: TRBV6-5
CDR3nt: TGTGCCAGCAGCCCGGCGCCAGGAAGAAAGGGGATCACTGAAGCTTTCTTT
CDR3aa: CASSPAPGRKGITEAFF

abundance: many
d_gene: TRBD1
j_gene: TRBJ2-6
v_gene: TRBV29-1
CDR3nt: TGCAGCGTTTTCGACAGGGCTGGGGCCAACGTCCTGACTTTC
CDR3aa: CSVFDRAGANVLTF

abundance: many
d_gene: -
j_gene: TRBJ2-1
v_gene: TRBV6-2/TRBV6-3
CDR3nt: TGTGCCAGCAGTTATGGGCAGGCCAAGCAGTTCTTC
CDR3aa: CASSYGQAKQFF

abundance: -
d_gene: -
j_gene: TRBJ1-4
v_gene: TRBV3-1
CDR3nt: TGTGCCAGCAGCATAACTGGTGAAAAACTGTTTTTT
CDR3aa: CASSITGEKLFF

abundance: many
d_gene: -
j_gene: TRBJ2-3
v_gene: TRBV20-1
CDR3nt: TGCAGTGCTAGAGCGGCGGGGCGCGGCACAGATACGCAGTATTTT
CDR3aa: CSARAAGRGTDTQYF

abundance: many
d_gene: -
j_gene: TRBJ2-7
v_gene: TRBV5-4
CDR3nt: TGTGCCAGCAGTGGAACCAGCATCTACGAGCAGTACTTC
CDR3aa: CASSGTSIYEQYF